These 8 T cell receptor beta chains originate from one sample sequenced in a study of a mutant IDH1 vaccine in newly diagnosed glioma. These receptors lack a known antigen. Libraries were prepared by immunoSEQ multiplex PCR; TCRdb keeps only in-frame clonotypes and omits some of them. The table shows over 45,000 clones, with approximately 80% occurring only once. Described time point: week 23, last vaccination. Each dose of the vaccine consisted of 300 ug of mutant IDH1 20-mer peptide, with topical imiquimod. The input for sequencing was PBMCs, taken from a glioma patient whose treatment included an IDH1 peptide vaccine. The receptor set was obtained from a man aged 35 to 55 with glioma.

The V gene is TRBV6-1, the J gene TRBJ2-7; tentative D call: TRBD2 (5 bases). CDR1 and CDR2 (germline): MNHNS, SASEGT. Trimming removed 4 bases from V and 5 bases from J, with 18 bases in between. The CDR3 sequence is 15 residues long. The CDR3 DNA sequence: TGTGCCAGCAGTGGACTTCGGGGTAGTGGTGACGAGCAGTACTTC. Translation gives CASSGLRGSGDEQYF.

The V and J genes are TRBV29-1 and TRBJ2-3, with 7 bases aligning to TRBD2. CDR3 length: 15 residues. Germline V gene data show CDR1 as SQVTM and CDR2 as ANQGSEA. V lost 6 bases, J lost 1 base, and 10 bases stayed unmatched. The CDR3 protein is CSVERGGTGTDTQYF. The CDR3 DNA reads TGCAGCGTCGAGCGGGGAGGGACTGGCACAGATACGCAGTATTTT.

This chain joins TRBV5-1 and TRBJ2-7, with 8 bases lining up with TRBD2. V shed 2 bases, J shed 2 bases, and the junction held 6 bases outside the gene matches. CDR3 length: 15 residues. The germline V gene has CDR1 SGHRS and CDR2 YFSETQ. In DNA, the CDR3 is TGCGCCAGCAGCTTTAGCGGGGCTAACCCCTACGAGCAGTACTTC. It codes for CASSFSGANPYEQYF.

The chain combines TRBV2 with TRBJ1-5; weak D call: TRBD1 (5 bases). The CDR3 is 14 amino acids. CDR1 is SNHLY and CDR2 is FYNNEI in the germline V gene. Deletions cut 2 bases from V and 4 bases from J, with 9 bases between. The CDR3 DNA reads as TGTGCCAGCAGTGAATGGAGGGGAAATCAGCCCCAGCATTTT. It encodes CASSEWRGNQPQHF.

V is TRBV5-6 and J is TRBJ1-3; D might be TRBD1 (6 bases). Per germline, CDR1 SGHDT and CDR2 YYEEEE. Trimming took off 2 bases at V and 0 bases at J, with 12 bases between the two ends. CDR3 length: 16 residues. The CDR3, as DNA: TGTGCCAGCAGCTTCAATCAGGGGTACTCTGGAAACACCATATATTTT. Its protein product is CASSFNQGYSGNTIYF. The variable domain in full, with the rest retrieved from reference TRBV5-6 and TRBJ1-3, is DAGVTQSPTHLIKTRGQQVTLRCSPKSGHDTVSWYQQALGQGPQFIFQYYEEEERQRGNFPDRFSGHQFPNYSSELNVNALLLGDSALYLCASSFNQGYSGNTIYFGEGSWLTVV.

Note on this clone: Other nucleotide sequences from this sample produce the same CDR3. The genes are TRBV9 and TRBJ2-1; weak D call: TRBD2 (7 bases). The germline V and J ends were trimmed by 2 bases and 1 base, with 10 bases remaining between them. Germline V CDR1 and CDR2: SGDLS, YYNGEE. The CDR3 is 15 amino acids. The CDR3 DNA sequence: TGTGCCAGCAGCGTGGGGGGGGCTTCCTACAATGAGCAGTTCTTC. Amino acid sequence: CASSVGGASYNEQFF.

CDR3 in DNA: TGTGCCAGCAGCTTTCGCCCCAGGGTCGAGGAGGATAATTCACCCCTCCACTTT. Protein product: CASSFRPRVEEDNSPLHF. The gene calls are TRBV7-8 and TRBJ1-6; the D gene is possibly TRBD1 (5 bases). The ends were cut back, 3 bases at V and 5 bases at J, with 20 bases in the middle. The CDR3 covers 18 residues. The V gene's germline CDR1 is SGHVS and CDR2 FQNEAQ.

The chain is built from TRBV9 and TRBJ1-2; TRBD1 matches at 7 bases. V dropped 3 bases and J dropped 5; count of bases not matched to a gene: 4. Germline assignment: CDR1 SGDLS and CDR2 YYNGEE. The CDR3 covers 13 residues. As DNA, the CDR3 is TGTGCCAGCAGCGCCACAGGGGATTATGGCTACACCTTC. Protein product: CASSATGDYGYTF. The whole variable domain, remainder taken from reference TRBV9 and TRBJ1-2, is DSGVTQTPKHLITATGQRVTLRCSPRSGDLSVYWYQQSLDQGLQFLIQYYNGEERAKGNILERFSAQQFPDLHSELNLSSLELGDSALYFCASSATGDYGYTFGSGTRLTVV.